What follows are 8 T cell receptor beta chains derived from one specimen sequenced in a study of blood T cell repertoires in COVID-19. Clones were read by immunoSEQ multiplex PCR, and TCRdb kept only the in-frame ones, dropping some. The sample contains 99,000 or so clones, around 84% of which appear only once. The sample was peripheral blood. Receptors were obtained from a woman aged 55-70 years in a cohort sampled during active or convalescent COVID-19.

The chain carries TRBV28 and TRBJ1-2; the match to TRBD1 covers 7 bases. This CDR3 has 13 residues. After removal of 6 bases from V and 6 bases from J, the junction contained 7 bases not matched to a gene. From germline, CDR1 is MDHEN and CDR2 SYDVKM. Here the CDR3 reads CASRSTGRDGYTF. CDR3 bases: TGTGCCAGCAGATCGACAGGGCGAGATGGCTACACCTTC.

CDR3 sequence: CAISPPGQASNLFF. In DNA form, the CDR3 reads TGTGCCATCAGTCCTCCGGGACAGGCTTCCAACCTGTTTTTT. The rearrangement uses TRBV10-3 and TRBJ2-2; 8 bases align to TRBD1. Germline V gene data show CDR1 as ENHRY and CDR2 as SYGVKD. The V gene end was trimmed by 5 bases and the J gene end by 14 bases; junction bases not matched to a gene: 13. The CDR3 extends over 14 amino acids.

This clone was seen only a few times. The chain uses TRBV5-1 and TRBJ1-5, with 9 bases lining up with TRBD1. The CDR3 length is 15 residues. Germline values: CDR1 SGHRS, CDR2 YFSETQ. J lost 4 bases, V lost 2 bases, and 4 bases had no gene match. The CDR3 loop reads CASSLGDRENQPQHF. CDR3 coding DNA: TGCGCCAGCAGCTTAGGGGACAGGGAAAATCAGCCCCAGCATTTT.

This clone was detected a few times. This rearrangement joins TRBV2 to TRBJ1-1; 7 positions match TRBD1. Germline CDR1 and CDR2: SNHLY and FYNNEI. Losses at the gene ends were 9 bases for V and 5 bases for J; bases not matched to a gene: 15. The CDR3 has 15 residues. CDR3 sequence reads: CASRTGEGFGTEAFF. Here the CDR3 DNA reads TGTGCCAGTAGGACAGGTGAGGGTTTTGGGACTGAAGCTTTCTTT.

The chain employs TRBV28 and TRBJ2-3, with 7 bases aligning to TRBD2. J lost 3 bases, V lost 6 bases, and 12 bases had no gene match. Looked up from germline, CDR1 is MDHEN and CDR2 is SYDVKM. The CDR3 is made up of 16 amino acids. CDR3 nucleotide sequence: TGTGCCAGCAGAACCGCAGGCGGGAGCAAAACAGATACGCAGTATTTT. Residues: CASRTAGGSKTDTQYF.

The chain employs TRBV18 and TRBJ1-2; D gene ambiguous. Trimming took 3 bases from V and 2 from J, leaving 7 bases between them. CDR1 KGHSH and CDR2 LQKENI come from the germline V gene. The CDR3 spans 13 residues. The chain's CDR3 is CASSPDLNYGYTF. DNA for the CDR3: TGTGCCAGCTCACCCGATCTAAACTATGGCTACACCTTC.

This clone was counted only a few times. This chain connects TRBV6-5 to TRBJ1-5; no definite D call. In germline, CDR1 is MNHEY, CDR2 SVGAGI. The germline V and J ends were trimmed by 2 bases and 4 bases, with 9 bases remaining between them. The CDR3 consists of 14 residues. This CDR3 is CASSYASSNQPQHF. CDR3 bases: TGTGCCAGCAGTTACGCGAGTTCAAATCAGCCCCAGCATTTT.

V and J are TRBV29-1 and TRBJ1-1; 12 bases map to TRBD1. The CDR3 extends over 15 amino acids. J gave up 6 bases and V 5 bases, and 10 bases lay outside the gene matches. CDR1 is SQVTM, CDR2 ANQGSEA, per germline. In nucleotides, the CDR3 is TGCAGCGTTCGTCCGGGACAGGGGGCTGTCGCTGAAGCTTTCTTT. This codes for CSVRPGQGAVAEAFF. Based on the CDR3 plus reference TRBV29-1 and TRBJ1-1, the full variable domain is SAVISQKPSRDICQRGTSLTIQCQVDSQVTMMFWYRQQPGQSLTLIATANQGSEATYESGFVIDKFPISRPNLTFSTLTVSNMSPEDSSIYLCSVRPGQGAVAEAFFGQGTRLTVV.